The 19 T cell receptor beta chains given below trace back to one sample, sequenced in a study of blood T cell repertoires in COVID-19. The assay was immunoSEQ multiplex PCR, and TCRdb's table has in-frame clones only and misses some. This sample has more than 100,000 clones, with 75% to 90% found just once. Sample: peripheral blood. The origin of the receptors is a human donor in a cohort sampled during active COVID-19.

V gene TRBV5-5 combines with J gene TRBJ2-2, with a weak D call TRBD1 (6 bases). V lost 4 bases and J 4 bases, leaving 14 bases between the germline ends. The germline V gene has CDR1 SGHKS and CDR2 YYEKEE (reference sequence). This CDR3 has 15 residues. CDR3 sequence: CASSQTGFPTGELFF. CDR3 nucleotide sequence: TGTGCCAGCAGCCAAACAGGGTTTCCCACCGGGGAGCTGTTTTTT.

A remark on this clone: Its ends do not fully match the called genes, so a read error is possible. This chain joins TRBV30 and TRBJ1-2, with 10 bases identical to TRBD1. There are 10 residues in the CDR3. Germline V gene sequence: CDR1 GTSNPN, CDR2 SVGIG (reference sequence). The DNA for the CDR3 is TGTGCCTGGGGAGACAGGGGGCTTTCGTTC. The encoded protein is CAWGDRGLSF. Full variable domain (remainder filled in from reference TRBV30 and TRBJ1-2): SQTIHQWPATLVQPVGSPLSLECTVEGTSNPNLYWYRQAAGRGLQLLFYSVGIGQISSEVPQNLSASRPQDRQFILSSKKLLLSDSGFYLCAWGDRGLSFGSGTRLTVV.

This chain's CDR3 is CASSPFSQGELFF. For the CDR3, the DNA is TGTGCCAGCTCACCATTTTCCCAGGGGGAGCTGTTTTTT. The rearrangement joins TRBV18 to TRBJ2-2, with D hard to call. This CDR3 spans 13 amino acids. Germline V CDR1 and CDR2: KGHSH, LQKENI. Trimming removed 2 bases from V and 8 bases from J, with 9 bases in between.

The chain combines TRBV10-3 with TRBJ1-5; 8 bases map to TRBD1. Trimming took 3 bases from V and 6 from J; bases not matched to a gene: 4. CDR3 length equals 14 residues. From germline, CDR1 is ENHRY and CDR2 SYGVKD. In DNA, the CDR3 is TGTGCCATCAGTGAAACACAGGGGGGTCAGCCCCAGCATTTT. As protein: CAISETQGGQPQHF.

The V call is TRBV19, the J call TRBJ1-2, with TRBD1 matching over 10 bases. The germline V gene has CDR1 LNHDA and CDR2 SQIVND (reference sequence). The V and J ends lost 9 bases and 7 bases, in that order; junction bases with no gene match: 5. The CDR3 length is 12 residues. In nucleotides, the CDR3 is TGTGCCAGCTGCCGGGACAGGGGTGGCTACACCTTC. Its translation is CASCRDRGGYTF. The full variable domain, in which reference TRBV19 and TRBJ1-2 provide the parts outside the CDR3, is DGGITQSPKYLFRKEGQNVTLSCEQNLNHDAMYWYRQDPGQGLRLIYYSQIVNDFQKGDIAEGYSVSREKKESFPLTVTSAQKNPTAFYLCASCRDRGGYTFGSGTRLTVV.

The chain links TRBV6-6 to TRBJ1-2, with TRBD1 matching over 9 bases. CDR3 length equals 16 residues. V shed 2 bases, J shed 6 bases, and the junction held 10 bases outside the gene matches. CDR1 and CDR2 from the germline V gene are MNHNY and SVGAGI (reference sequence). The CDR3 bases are TGTGCCAGCAGTTACGGGCGGGGAGACAGGGGGAATGGCTACACCTTC. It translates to CASSYGRGDRGNGYTF.

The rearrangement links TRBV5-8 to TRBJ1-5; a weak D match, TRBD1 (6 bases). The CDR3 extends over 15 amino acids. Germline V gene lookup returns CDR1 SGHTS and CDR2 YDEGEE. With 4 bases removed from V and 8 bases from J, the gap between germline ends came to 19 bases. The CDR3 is CASSTGTRLDEPQHF. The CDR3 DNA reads TGTGCCAGCAGCACCGGGACACGCCTCGATGAGCCCCAGCATTTT.

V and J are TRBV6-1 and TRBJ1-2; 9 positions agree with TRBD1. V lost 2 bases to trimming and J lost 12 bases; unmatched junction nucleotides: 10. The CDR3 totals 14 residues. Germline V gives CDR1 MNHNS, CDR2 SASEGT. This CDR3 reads CASSEPGQGGSNTF. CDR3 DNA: TGTGCCAGCAGTGAACCGGGACAGGGAGGTTCGAACACCTTC.

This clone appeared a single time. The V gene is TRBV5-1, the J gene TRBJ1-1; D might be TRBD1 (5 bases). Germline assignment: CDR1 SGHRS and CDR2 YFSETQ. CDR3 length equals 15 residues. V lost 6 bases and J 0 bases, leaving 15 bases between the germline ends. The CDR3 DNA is TGCGCCAGCACACCCGGACACATACTGAACACTGAAGCTTTCTTT. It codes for CASTPGHILNTEAFF. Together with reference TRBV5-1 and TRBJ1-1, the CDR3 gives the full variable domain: KAGVTQTPRYLIKTRGQQVTLSCSPISGHRSVSWYQQTPGQGLQFLFEYFSETQRNKGNFPGRFSGRQFSNSRSEMNVSTLELGDSALYLCASTPGHILNTEAFFGQGTRLTVV.

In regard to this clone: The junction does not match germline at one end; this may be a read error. The DNA for the CDR3 is TGTGCCAGCAGCTCCACAGGGGGCTCCCATAATTCACCCCTCCACTTT. Amino acids: CASSSTGGSHNSPLHF. The chain recombines TRBV7-2 with TRBJ1-6, with 9 bases matching TRBD1. This CDR3 is 16 amino acids long. From germline, CDR1 is SGHTA and CDR2 FQGNSA.

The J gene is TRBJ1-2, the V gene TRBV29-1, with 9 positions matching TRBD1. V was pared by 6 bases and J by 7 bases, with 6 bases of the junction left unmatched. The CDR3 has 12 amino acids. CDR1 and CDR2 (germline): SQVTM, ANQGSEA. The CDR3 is CSVDRTGAGYTF. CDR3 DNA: TGCAGCGTCGACAGGACAGGGGCTGGCTACACCTTC.

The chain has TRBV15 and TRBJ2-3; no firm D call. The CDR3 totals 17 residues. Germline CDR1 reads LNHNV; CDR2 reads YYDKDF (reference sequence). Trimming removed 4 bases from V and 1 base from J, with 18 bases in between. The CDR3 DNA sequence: TGTGCCACCAGCACTGAGATCTCGAGATTGGGCACAGATACGCAGTATTTT. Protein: CATSTEISRLGTDTQYF. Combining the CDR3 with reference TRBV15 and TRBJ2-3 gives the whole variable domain DAMVIQNPRYQVTQFGKPVTLSCSQTLNHNVMYWYQQKSSQAPKLLFHYYDKDFNNEADTPDNFQSRRPNTSFCFLDIRSPGLGDTAMYLCATSTEISRLGTDTQYFGPGTRLTVL.

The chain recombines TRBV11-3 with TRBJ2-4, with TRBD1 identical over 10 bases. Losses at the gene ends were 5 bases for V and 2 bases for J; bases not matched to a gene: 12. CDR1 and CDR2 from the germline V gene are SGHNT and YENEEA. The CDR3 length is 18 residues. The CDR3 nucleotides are TGTGCCAGCAGCCAGCTTTCGGACAGGGGGGGGTCCAAAAACATTCAGTACTTC. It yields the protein CASSQLSDRGGSKNIQYF.

CDR3 sequence: CASSPLGHRESPLHF. CDR3 DNA sequence: TGTGCCAGCTCACCACTGGGACACAGGGAATCACCCCTCCACTTT. The rearrangement joins TRBV18 to TRBJ1-6; maybe TRBD1 (6 bases). The CDR3 is 15 residues long. The ends were cut back, 1 base at V and 10 bases at J, with 14 bases in the middle. The germline gives CDR1 KGHSH, CDR2 LQKENI.

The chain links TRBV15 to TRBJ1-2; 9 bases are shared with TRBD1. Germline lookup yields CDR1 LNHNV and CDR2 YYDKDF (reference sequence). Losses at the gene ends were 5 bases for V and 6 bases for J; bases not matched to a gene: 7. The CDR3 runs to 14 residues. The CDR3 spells CATSGTGGADGYTF. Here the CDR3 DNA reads TGTGCCACCAGCGGTACAGGGGGCGCCGATGGCTACACCTTC.

In DNA, the CDR3 is TGTGCCAGCAGCTTAGATATAGGGACTCTAGGCTACACCTTC. Protein: CASSLDIGTLGYTF. V and J are TRBV11-2 and TRBJ1-2, with D perhaps matching TRBD1 (5 bases). V lost 0 bases to trimming and J lost 8 bases, with 13 bases between them. This CDR3 spans 14 amino acids. Germline CDR1 reads SGHAT; CDR2 reads FQNNGV.

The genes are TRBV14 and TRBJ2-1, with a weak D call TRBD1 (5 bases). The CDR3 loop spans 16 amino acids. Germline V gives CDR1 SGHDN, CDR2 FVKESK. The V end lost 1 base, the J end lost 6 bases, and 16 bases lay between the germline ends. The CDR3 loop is CASSQGRGSPPNEQFF. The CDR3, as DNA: TGTGCCAGCAGCCAAGGTAGGGGCAGCCCACCCAATGAGCAGTTCTTC.

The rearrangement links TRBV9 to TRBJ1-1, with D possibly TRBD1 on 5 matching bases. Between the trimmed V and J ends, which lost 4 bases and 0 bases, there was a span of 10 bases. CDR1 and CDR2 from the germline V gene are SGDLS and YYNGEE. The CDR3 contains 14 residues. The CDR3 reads CASSPRQLNTEAFF. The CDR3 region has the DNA TGTGCCAGCAGCCCACGACAGCTGAACACTGAAGCTTTCTTT.

CDR3 residues: CASSLLGGVNEQFF. The CDR3 DNA sequence: TGTGCCAGCAGCTTATTGGGGGGTGTCAATGAGCAGTTCTTC. The V gene is TRBV5-4, the J gene TRBJ2-1; perhaps TRBD2 as D (6 bases). Germline CDR1 SGHNT, CDR2 YYREEE (reference sequence). The length of the CDR3 is 14 residues. V was pared by 2 bases and J by 6 bases, with 12 bases between.